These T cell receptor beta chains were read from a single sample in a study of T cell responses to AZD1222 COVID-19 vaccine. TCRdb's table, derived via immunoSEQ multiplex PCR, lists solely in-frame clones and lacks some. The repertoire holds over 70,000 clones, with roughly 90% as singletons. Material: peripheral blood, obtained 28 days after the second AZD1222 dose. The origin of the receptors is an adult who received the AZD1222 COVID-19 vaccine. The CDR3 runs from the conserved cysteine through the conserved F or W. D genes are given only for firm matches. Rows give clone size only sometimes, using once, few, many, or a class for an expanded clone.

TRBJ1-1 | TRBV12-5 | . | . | CASGTGGTIMNTEAFF | TGTGCTAGTGGGACCGGGGGGACAATAATGAACACTGAAGCTTTCTTT
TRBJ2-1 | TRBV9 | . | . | CASSVEGRVSIYEQFF | TGTGCCAGCAGCGTAGAAGGGCGCGTCTCGATCTATGAGCAGTTCTTC
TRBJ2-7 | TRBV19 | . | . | CASSISQNSYEQYF | TGTGCCAGTAGTATCTCTCAGAACTCCTACGAGCAGTACTTC
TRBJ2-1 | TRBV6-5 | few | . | CASSHLQNNEQFF | TGTGCCAGCAGTCACTTACAAAACAATGAGCAGTTCTTC
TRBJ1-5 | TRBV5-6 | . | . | CASSLGNQPQHF | TGTGCCAGCAGCTTGGGCAATCAGCCCCAGCATTTT
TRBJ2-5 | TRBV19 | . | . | CASSISGETQYF | TGTGCCAGTAGTATATCTGGAGAGACCCAGTACTTC
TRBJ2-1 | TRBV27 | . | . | CASSHRALYNEQFF | TGTGCCAGCAGCCACAGGGCCCTCTACAATGAGCAGTTCTTC
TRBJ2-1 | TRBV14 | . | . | CASSQAASYEQFF | TGTGCCAGCAGCCAAGCGGCCTCATACGAGCAGTTCTTC
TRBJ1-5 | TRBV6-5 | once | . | CASSYSRGDQPQHF | TGTGCCAGCAGTTACTCGCGGGGGGATCAGCCCCAGCATTTT
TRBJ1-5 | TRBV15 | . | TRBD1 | CATEQGASNQPQHF | TGTGCCACCGAACAGGGGGCTAGCAATCAGCCCCAGCATTTT
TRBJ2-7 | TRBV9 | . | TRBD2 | CASSVGRGSSYEQYF | TGTGCCAGCAGCGTAGGGCGGGGGAGCTCCTACGAGCAGTACTTC
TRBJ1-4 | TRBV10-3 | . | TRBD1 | CASRDRVDEKLFF | TGTGCCTCCCGGGACAGGGTGGATGAAAAACTGTTTTTT
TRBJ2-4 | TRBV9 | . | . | CASSVDGSKNIQYF | TGTGCCAGCAGCGTAGACGGGTCGAAAAACATTCAGTACTTC
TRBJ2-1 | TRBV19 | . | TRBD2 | CASSIFSGGAHSYNEQFF | TGTGCCAGTAGTATTTTTAGCGGGGGAGCCCATTCTTACAATGAGCAGTTCTTC
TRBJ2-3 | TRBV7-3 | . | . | CASSWALGGVDTQYF | TGTGCCAGCAGCTGGGCGCTAGGGGGGGTAGATACGCAGTATTTT
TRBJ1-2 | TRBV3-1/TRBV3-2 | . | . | CASSQDGNYGYTF | TGTGCCAGCAGCCAAGACGGGAACTATGGCTACACCTTC
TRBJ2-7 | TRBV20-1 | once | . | CSVPLYEQYF | TGCAGTGTTCCGCTCTACGAGCAGTACTTC
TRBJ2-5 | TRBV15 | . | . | CATSRDTAGAATQYF | TGTGCCACCAGCAGAGATACGGCGGGGGCGGCGACCCAGTACTTC
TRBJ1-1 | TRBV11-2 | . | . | CASSLEGGAAQAFF | TGTGCCAGCAGCTTAGAAGGCGGGGCAGCACAAGCTTTCTTT
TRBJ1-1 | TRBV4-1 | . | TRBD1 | CASSQARTGVNTEAFF | TGCGCCAGCAGCCAAGCCCGAACAGGGGTAAATACTGAAGCTTTCTTT
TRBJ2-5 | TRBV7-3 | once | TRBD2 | CASSAGLAGGQETQYF | TGTGCCAGCAGCGCCGGACTAGCGGGGGGACAAGAGACCCAGTACTTC
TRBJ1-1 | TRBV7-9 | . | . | CASSLATANTEAFF | TGTGCCAGCAGCTTAGCAACGGCTAACACTGAAGCTTTCTTT
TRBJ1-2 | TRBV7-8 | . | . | CASSLGGYGYTF | TGTGCCAGCAGCTTAGGAGGGTATGGCTACACCTTC
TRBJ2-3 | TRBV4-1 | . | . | CASSQEKTGYTDTQYF | TGCGCCAGCAGCCAAGAGAAAACAGGGTACACAGATACGCAGTATTTT
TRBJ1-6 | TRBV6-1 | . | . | CASSEFADALYNSPLHF | TGTGCCAGCAGTGAATTTGCGGACGCTCTCTATAATTCACCCCTCCACTTT
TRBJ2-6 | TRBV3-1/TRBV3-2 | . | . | CASSRGRWASSGANVLTF | TGTGCCAGCAGCCGAGGACGTTGGGCCAGCTCTGGGGCCAACGTCCTGACTTTC
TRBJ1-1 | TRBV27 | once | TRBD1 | CASSLLVGGQRNTEAFF | TGTGCCAGCAGTTTATTAGTAGGGGGACAGAGGAACACTGAAGCTTTCTTT
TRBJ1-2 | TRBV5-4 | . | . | CASRPPNYGYTF | TGTGCCAGCCGCCCCCCTAACTATGGCTACACCTTC
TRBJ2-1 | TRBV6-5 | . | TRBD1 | CASLRGPYNEQFF | TGTGCCAGCTTAAGGGGGCCCTACAATGAGCAGTTCTTC
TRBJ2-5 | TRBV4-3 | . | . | CASSQDPNGGGTQYF | TGCGCCAGCAGCCAAGATCCAAACGGGGGCGGGACCCAGTACTTC
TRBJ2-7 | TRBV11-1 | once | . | CASSLIEGRTYEQYF | TGTGCCAGCAGCTTAATTGAGGGGCGCACCTACGAGCAGTACTTC
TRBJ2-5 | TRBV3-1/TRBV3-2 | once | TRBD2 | CASSLGLAGYQETQYF | TGTGCCAGCAGTCTCGGACTAGCGGGGTACCAAGAGACCCAGTACTTC
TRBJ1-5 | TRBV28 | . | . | CATASIGGNQPQHF | TGTGCCACCGCCAGTATCGGGGGCAATCAGCCCCAGCATTTT
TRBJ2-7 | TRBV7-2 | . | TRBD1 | CASSWDRSYEQYF | TGTGCCAGCAGCTGGGACAGATCCTACGAGCAGTACTTC
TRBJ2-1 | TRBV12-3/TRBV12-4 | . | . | CASSDNEQFF | TGTGCCAGCAGCGATAATGAGCAGTTCTTC
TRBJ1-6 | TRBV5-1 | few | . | CASSLGQVANSPLHF | TGCGCCAGCAGCTTGGGACAGGTAGCTAATTCACCCCTCCACTTT
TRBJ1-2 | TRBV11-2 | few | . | CASSLAVYGYTF | TGTGCCAGCAGCTTAGCTGTCTATGGCTACACCTTC
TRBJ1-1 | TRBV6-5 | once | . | CASSFRGRNTEAFF | TGTGCCAGCAGTTTTCGGGGGCGGAACACTGAAGCTTTCTTT
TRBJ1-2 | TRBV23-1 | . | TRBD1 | CASSLWTGSYGYTF | TGCGCCAGCAGTCTGTGGACAGGGAGCTATGGCTACACCTTC
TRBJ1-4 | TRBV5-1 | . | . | CASSETLSTEKLFF | TGCGCCAGCAGCGAGACACTGTCGACTGAAAAACTGTTTTTT
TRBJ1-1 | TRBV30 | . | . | CAWTGSNLLNTEAFF | TGTGCCTGGACAGGGTCTAATTTATTGAACACTGAAGCTTTCTTT
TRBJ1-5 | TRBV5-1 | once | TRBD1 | CASLKKDRKGNNQPQHF | TGCGCCAGCCTAAAAAAGGACAGGAAGGGGAACAATCAGCCCCAGCATTTT
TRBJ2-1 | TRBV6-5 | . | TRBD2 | CASSQLAGGGNEQFF | TGTGCCAGCAGTCAACTAGCGGGGGGTGGGAATGAGCAGTTCTTC
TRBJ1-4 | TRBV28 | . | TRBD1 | CASSLSGQAPNEKLFF | TGTGCCAGCAGTTTAAGTGGACAGGCTCCTAATGAAAAACTGTTTTTT
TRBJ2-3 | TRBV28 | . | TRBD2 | CASGDFGGANDTQYF | TGTGCCAGCGGAGATTTCGGGGGGGCCAACGATACGCAGTATTTT
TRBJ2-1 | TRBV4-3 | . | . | CASSQEYRSYNEQFF | TGCGCCAGCAGCCAAGAATACCGGAGCTACAATGAGCAGTTCTTC
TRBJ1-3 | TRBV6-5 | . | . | CASRRTGSGENTIYF | TGTGCCAGCAGGAGGACGGGGTCAGGGGAAAACACCATATATTTT
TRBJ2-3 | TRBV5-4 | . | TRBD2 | CASSQASGGSTDTQYF | TGTGCCAGCAGCCAAGCTAGCGGGGGAAGCACAGATACGCAGTATTTT
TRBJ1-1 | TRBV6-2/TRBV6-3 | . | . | CASSLQETLNTEAFF | TGTGCCAGCAGTTTACAGGAGACCCTGAACACTGAAGCTTTCTTT
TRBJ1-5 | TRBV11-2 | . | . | CASSSQGGLNQPQHF | TGTGCCAGCAGCTCCCAGGGAGGGCTCAATCAGCCCCAGCATTTT
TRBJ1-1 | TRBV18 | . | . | CASSPSPNTEAFF | TGTGCCAGCTCACCATCCCCGAACACTGAAGCTTTCTTT
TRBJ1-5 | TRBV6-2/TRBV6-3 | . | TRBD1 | CASSYSRDSRAEPQHF | TGTGCCAGCAGTTACTCGAGGGACAGCCGGGCGGAGCCCCAGCATTTT
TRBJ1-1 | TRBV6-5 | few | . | CASSYSRLVEDTEAFF | TGTGCCAGCAGTTACTCCCGGTTAGTGGAAGACACTGAAGCTTTCTTT
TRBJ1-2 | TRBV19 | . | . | CASSVGRVKANYGYTF | TGTGCCAGTAGTGTCGGACGGGTCAAAGCGAACTATGGCTACACCTTC